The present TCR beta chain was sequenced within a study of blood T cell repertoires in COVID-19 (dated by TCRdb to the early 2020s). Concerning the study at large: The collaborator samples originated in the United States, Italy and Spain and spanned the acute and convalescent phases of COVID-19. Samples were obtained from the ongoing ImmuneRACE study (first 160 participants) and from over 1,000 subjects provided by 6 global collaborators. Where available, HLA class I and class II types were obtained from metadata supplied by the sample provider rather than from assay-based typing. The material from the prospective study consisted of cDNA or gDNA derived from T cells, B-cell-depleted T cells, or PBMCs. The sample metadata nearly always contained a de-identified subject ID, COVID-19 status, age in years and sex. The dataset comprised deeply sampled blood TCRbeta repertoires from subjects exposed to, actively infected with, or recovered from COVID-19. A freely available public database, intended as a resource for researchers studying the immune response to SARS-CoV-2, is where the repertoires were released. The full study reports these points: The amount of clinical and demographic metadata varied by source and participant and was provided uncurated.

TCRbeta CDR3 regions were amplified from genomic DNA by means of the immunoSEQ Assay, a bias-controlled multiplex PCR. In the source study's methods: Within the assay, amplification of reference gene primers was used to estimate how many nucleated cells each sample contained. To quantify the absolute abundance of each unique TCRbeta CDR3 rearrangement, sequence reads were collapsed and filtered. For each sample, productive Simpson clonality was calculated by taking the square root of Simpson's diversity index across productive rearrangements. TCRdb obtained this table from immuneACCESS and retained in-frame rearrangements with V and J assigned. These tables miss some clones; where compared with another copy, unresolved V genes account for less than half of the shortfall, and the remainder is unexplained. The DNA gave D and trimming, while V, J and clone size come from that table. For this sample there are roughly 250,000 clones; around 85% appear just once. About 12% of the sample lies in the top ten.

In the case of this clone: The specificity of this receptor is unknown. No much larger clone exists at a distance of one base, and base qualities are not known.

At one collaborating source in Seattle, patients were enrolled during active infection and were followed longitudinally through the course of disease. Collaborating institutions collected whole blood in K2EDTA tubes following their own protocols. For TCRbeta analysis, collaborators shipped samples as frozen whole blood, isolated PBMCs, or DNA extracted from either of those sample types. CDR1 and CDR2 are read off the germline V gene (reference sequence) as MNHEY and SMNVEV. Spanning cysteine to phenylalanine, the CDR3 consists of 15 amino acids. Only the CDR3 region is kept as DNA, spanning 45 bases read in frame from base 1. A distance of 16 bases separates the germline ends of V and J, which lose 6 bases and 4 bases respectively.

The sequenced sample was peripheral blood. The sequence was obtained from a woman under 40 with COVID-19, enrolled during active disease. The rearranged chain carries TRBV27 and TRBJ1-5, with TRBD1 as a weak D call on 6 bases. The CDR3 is CASRSWTASNQPQHF. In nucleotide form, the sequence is TGTGCCAGCAGGTCCTGGACAGCCTCTAATCAGCCCCAGCATTTT.